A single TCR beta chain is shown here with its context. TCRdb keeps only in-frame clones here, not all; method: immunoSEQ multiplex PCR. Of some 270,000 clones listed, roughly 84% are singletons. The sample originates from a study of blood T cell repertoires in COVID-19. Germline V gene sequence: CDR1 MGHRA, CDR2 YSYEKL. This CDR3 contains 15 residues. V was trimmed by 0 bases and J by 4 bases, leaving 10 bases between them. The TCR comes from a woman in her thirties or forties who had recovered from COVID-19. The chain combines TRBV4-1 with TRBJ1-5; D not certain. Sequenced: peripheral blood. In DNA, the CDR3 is TGCGCCAGCAGCCAAGATGGGAGGGAGAATCAGCCCCAGCATTTT. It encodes CASSQDGRENQPQHF.